Below, one T cell receptor beta chain is given with its context. Its specificity is unknown. The data were obtained in a study of blood T cells in healthy people across ages. Overall study results and limits: Whereas aged donors had fewer naive CD4+ cells, long-lived donors had more of them and higher diversity.

Through a sample-barcoded 5' primer and a J-beta primer mix, a second PCR was run for roughly 6 to 12 cycles. TCRdb re-analysed the 5' RACE reads in MiXCR, keeping a single row per CDR3 protein. This table has about 800,000 distinct CDR3 sequences, 58% appearing once. In germline, CDR1 is MNHEY, CDR2 SVGEGT. The CDR3 loop spans 17 amino acids. V shed 6 bases and J 7 bases; nucleotides not matched to a gene: 13. The sequencing input was blood. V is TRBV6-2 or TRBV6-3 and J is TRBJ2-1; 12 bases fit TRBD1. The receptor comes from a man aged 25 to 40 in good health. CDR3 DNA sequence: TGTGCCAGCAGGAGAGCCCTTCCGGGACAGGGGGCAAATGAGCAGTTCTTC. Translated, it gives CASRRALPGQGANEQFF.